The 26 T cell receptor beta chains below come from one sample, sequenced in a study of blood T cell repertoires in COVID-19 (dated by TCRdb to the early 2020s). Library generation was performed with the immunoSEQ multiplex PCR assay. The immuneACCESS repertoire file appears here via TCRdb, limited to in-frame rearrangements. These files lack a portion of the clones; in checked studies, under half of the deficit traces to unresolved V genes, and the cause of the others is not known. Recorded for this sample are fewer than 250,000 clones; approximately 83% of them occurred a single time. Jointly, the top ten make up about 2.3% of the sample. Sequencing was performed on peripheral blood. These receptors were collected from a woman between 40 and 50 years old with active or convalescent COVID-19.

This chain connects TRBV21-1 to TRBJ1-1; the tabulated D call, TRBD1, remains unverified against the DNA. TRBV21-1 counts as a pseudogene. CDR3 length: 13 residues. The CDR3: CASSKYRDRGAFF. CDR3 in DNA: TGTGCCAGCAGCAAATACCGGGACAGGGGAGCTTTCTTT.

Remarks on this clone: In the same sample, other DNA sequences code for this CDR3. CDR3 in DNA: TGTGCCAGCACCGAGGGCAATCAGCCCCAGCATTTT. It codes for CASTEGNQPQHF. The chain carries TRBV28 and TRBJ1-5; D gene ambiguous. V shed 7 bases and J shed 2 bases, with 6 bases lying between them. The CDR3 has 12 amino acids. In germline, CDR1 is MDHEN, CDR2 SYDVKM.

J is TRBJ1-5 and V is TRBV6-5; TRBD1 aligns across 8 bases. Germline V gene lookup returns CDR1 MNHEY and CDR2 SVGAGI. J gave up 2 bases and V 6 bases, and 6 bases lay outside the gene matches. The length of the CDR3 is 15 residues. CDR3 DNA sequence: TGTGCCAGCAGCAAGACAGGGGAAGGCAATCAGCCCCAGCATTTT. Translated: CASSKTGEGNQPQHF.

The chain joins TRBV19 to TRBJ2-1, with a weak D call TRBD1 (6 bases). V shed 5 bases and J shed 12 bases, with 23 bases lying between them. CDR1 is LNHDA and CDR2 is SQIVND in the germline V gene (reference sequence). The CDR3 covers 15 residues. CDR3 amino acids: CASSRQPDSSLAQFF. As DNA, the CDR3 is TGTGCCAGTAGTCGCCAACCGGACAGCTCCCTTGCGCAGTTCTTC.

The chain uses TRBV7-2 and TRBJ1-1; possibly TRBD1 for D (5 bases). Trimming took off 5 bases at V and 3 bases at J, with 16 bases between the two ends. CDR1 and CDR2 (germline): SGHTA, FQGNSA. The CDR3 runs to 15 residues. The CDR3 nucleotides are TGTGCCAGCAGCATAGGGACGGGGGGGTACACTGAAGCTTTCTTT. Protein: CASSIGTGGYTEAFF.

The genes are TRBV7-9 and TRBJ2-2; TRBD2 matches at 11 bases. The CDR3 spans 16 residues. From germline, CDR1 is SEHNR and CDR2 FQNEAQ (reference sequence). The V and J ends lost 5 bases and 7 bases, in that order; junction bases with no gene match: 9. CDR3 DNA sequence: TGTGCCAGCAGCCCAAGGCCACTAGCGGGAGTCGGGGAGCTGTTTTTT. Amino acid sequence: CASSPRPLAGVGELFF. The variable domain in full, with the rest retrieved from reference TRBV7-9 and TRBJ2-2, is DTGVSQNPRHKITKRGQNVTFRCDPISEHNRLYWYRQTLGQGPEFLTYFQNEAQLEKSRLLSDRFSAERPKGSFSTLEIQRTEQGDSAMYLCASSPRPLAGVGELFFGEGSRLTVL.

In its sample, this clone was seen once. The rearrangement links TRBV28 to TRBJ1-4; 7 nucleotides agree with TRBD1. V shed 6 bases and J 7 bases; nucleotides not matched to a gene: 8. The germline V gene has CDR1 MDHEN and CDR2 SYDVKM. The CDR3 has 14 residues. The CDR3 sequence is CASRLDRRGEKLFF. CDR3 coding DNA: TGTGCCAGCAGGTTGGACAGGCGGGGTGAAAAACTGTTTTTT.

The chain has TRBV6-1 and TRBJ1-2, with a tentative D call TRBD1 (6 bases). Trimming removed 4 bases at V and 8 bases at J, with 26 bases between. CDR3 length: 17 amino acids. Germline-derived CDR1 and CDR2 are MNHNS and SASEGT. In nucleotides, the CDR3 is TGTGCCAGCAGTGGGTTCGCCCCCCACCCAGGGGCAGAGGGCTACACCTTC. Translated, it gives CASSGFAPHPGAEGYTF.

The chain links TRBV10-3 to TRBJ1-1; D remains ambiguous. The germline V gene has CDR1 ENHRY and CDR2 SYGVKD. With 0 bases removed from V and 1 base from J, the gap between germline ends came to 15 bases. The CDR3 loop spans 17 amino acids. Here the CDR3 DNA reads TGTGCCATCAGTGAGTCTCTGCTCCCTCCAGGGAACACTGAAGCTTTCTTT. Translation gives CAISESLLPPGNTEAFF.

In its sample, this clone was seen once. The rearrangement links TRBV7-3 to TRBJ1-1; 7 bases are a match to TRBD1. There are 16 residues in the CDR3. Trimming at V came to 0 bases and at J to 4 bases, leaving 8 bases not matched to a gene. Germline values: CDR1 SGHTA, CDR2 FQGTGA. The CDR3 sequence is CASSLTGGRGATEAFF. The CDR3 coding sequence is TGTGCCAGCAGCTTAACGGGCGGCAGGGGGGCCACTGAAGCTTTCTTT.

This rearrangement joins TRBV24-1 to TRBJ1-5; possibly TRBD1 for D (5 bases). V shed 0 bases and J shed 5 bases, with 7 bases lying between them. The CDR3 totals 14 residues. The germline gives CDR1 KGHDR, CDR2 SFDVKD. CDR3: CATSDLAGHQPQHF. The CDR3 DNA is TGTGCCACCAGTGATTTGGCAGGGCATCAGCCCCAGCATTTT.

This clone was counted once. The chain links TRBV6-5 to TRBJ2-5, with 7 bases that match TRBD1. The trim removed 6 bases at V and 2 bases at J, leaving 0 bases unmatched. The CDR3 is 12 residues long. Germline V gives CDR1 MNHEY, CDR2 SVGAGI. CDR3 in amino acids: CASRTGQETQYF. CDR3 DNA sequence: TGTGCCAGCAGGACAGGGCAAGAGACCCAGTACTTC.

The rearrangement links TRBV5-1 to TRBJ1-3; D not resolved. The germline CDR1 and CDR2 sequences are SGHRS and YFSETQ. V lost 0 bases, J lost 0 bases, and 10 bases lay in between. The length of the CDR3 is 16 residues. The CDR3 DNA sequence: TGCGCCAGCAGCTTGGGAGGGAAAGACTCTGGAAACACCATATATTTT. Its protein product is CASSLGGKDSGNTIYF.

The chain links TRBV27 to TRBJ1-2, with 10 bases that match TRBD1. Losses at the gene ends were 8 bases for V and 7 bases for J; bases not matched to a gene: 10. Germline V lookup: CDR1 MNHEY, CDR2 SMNVEV (reference sequence). The CDR3 contains 14 residues. The CDR3 region is CASANPGQGFGYTF. The CDR3 DNA sequence: TGTGCCAGCGCCAATCCGGGACAGGGGTTTGGCTACACCTTC.

The gene calls are TRBV5-1 and TRBJ1-1; D uncertain. Germline CDR1 is SGHRS and CDR2 is YFSETQ. The CDR3 has 13 residues. The germline V and J ends were trimmed by 0 bases and 4 bases, with 7 bases remaining between them. CDR3 residues: CASSLVAGTEAFF. The CDR3, as DNA: TGCGCCAGCAGCTTGGTGGCGGGCACTGAAGCTTTCTTT. Full variable domain (missing parts from reference TRBV5-1 and TRBJ1-1): KAGVTQTPRYLIKTRGQQVTLSCSPISGHRSVSWYQQTPGQGLQFLFEYFSETQRNKGNFPGRFSGRQFSNSRSEMNVSTLELGDSALYLCASSLVAGTEAFFGQGTRLTVV.

CDR3 amino acids: CASSEETANTEAFF. As DNA, the CDR3 is TGTGCCAGCAGCGAGGAGACGGCTAACACTGAAGCTTTCTTT. This chain uses TRBV9 with TRBJ1-1; D gene unclear. CDR1 and CDR2 (germline): SGDLS, YYNGEE. Trimming shortened V by 3 bases and J by 2 bases, and 11 bases separated the two germline ends. This CDR3 contains 14 residues.

This clone was recorded only once. This chain connects TRBV24-1 to TRBJ1-3; D unresolved. Germline assignment: CDR1 KGHDR and CDR2 SFDVKD. CDR3 length: 15 residues. V lost 3 bases and J 5 bases, leaving 13 bases between the germline ends. The CDR3 DNA is TGTGCCACCAGTGATAGGAGTTCCGGGAGAAACACCATATATTTT. Residues: CATSDRSSGRNTIYF.

V and J are TRBV28 and TRBJ1-2; D gene ambiguous. From germline, CDR1 is MDHEN and CDR2 SYDVKM. Trimming left V 6 bases short and J 8 bases short, with 19 bases between. The CDR3 contains 14 residues. The CDR3 coding sequence is TGTGCCAGCAGCCGAGGAGGGAGGGAGATCGGCTACACCTTC. It translates to CASSRGGREIGYTF.

This sequence joins TRBV18 and TRBJ1-2, with D possibly TRBD1 on 5 matching bases. Germline CDR1 is KGHSH and CDR2 is LQKENI. The CDR3 contains 16 residues. V lost 2 bases and J lost 8, with 21 bases in between. The CDR3 protein is CASSPSLEGSAGGYTF. The CDR3 DNA is TGTGCCAGCTCACCATCGCTGGAGGGGAGTGCAGGAGGCTACACCTTC.

The chain has TRBV11-2 and TRBJ1-1; D not certain. The CDR3 covers 13 residues. CDR1 is SGHAT, CDR2 FQNNGV, per germline. V lost 2 bases, J lost 11 bases, and 15 bases lay in between. In nucleotides, the CDR3 is TGTGCCAGCAGCTTATTCCGGGGTGTGGAGGCTTTCTTT. It is translated as CASSLFRGVEAFF.

J is TRBJ2-1 and V is TRBV7-6, with a tentative D call TRBD1 (6 bases). CDR1 and CDR2 (germline): SGHVS, FNYEAQ. V gave up 1 base and J gave up 3 bases, with 7 bases separating them. This CDR3 is built from 14 residues. As DNA, the CDR3 is TGTGCCAGCAGCTTAGGACAGGACTACAATGAGCAGTTCTTC. Translating gives CASSLGQDYNEQFF.

This sequence joins TRBV30 and TRBJ2-1; D is possibly TRBD2 (6 bases). CDR3 length: 13 residues. The V gene lost 5 bases and the J gene lost 4 bases, with 12 bases spanning the gap. CDR1 and CDR2 (germline): GTSNPN, SVGIG (reference sequence). This CDR3 reads CAWASEGYNEQFF. DNA of the CDR3: TGTGCCTGGGCTAGCGAGGGGTACAATGAGCAGTTCTTC.

In this sample, this clone turned up a few times. The chain has TRBV10-3 and TRBJ1-4; D may be TRBD1 (5 bases). Germline lookup yields CDR1 ENHRY and CDR2 SYGVKD. V was pared by 10 bases and J by 2 bases, with 5 bases between. The CDR3 consists of 11 residues. The CDR3 loop is CATGTNEKLFF. The DNA of the CDR3 is TGTGCCACAGGGACTAATGAAAAACTGTTTTTT.

The chain employs TRBV7-3 and TRBJ2-1; TRBD2 matches 10 bases. Germline CDR1 and CDR2: SGHTA and FQGTGA. Trimming at V came to 5 bases and at J to 8 bases, leaving 6 bases not matched to a gene. This CDR3 has 14 amino acids. The DNA for the CDR3 is TGTGCCAGCAGCAGAGCGGGAGGGCCCGATGAGCAGTTCTTC. This encodes CASSRAGGPDEQFF.

The rearrangement joins TRBV4-1 to TRBJ2-2; a weak D match, TRBD2 (6 bases). CDR1 and CDR2 (germline): MGHRA, YSYEKL. The CDR3 spans 13 residues. The germline V and J ends were trimmed by 8 bases and 6 bases, with 13 bases remaining between them. CDR3 in DNA: TGCGCCAGCTCCCTCAGGGAGGCCGGGGAGCTGTTTTTT. This sequence encodes CASSLREAGELFF.

The chain carries TRBV9 and TRBJ2-1; 7 bases are shared with TRBD2. V trimming: 0 bases; J trimming: 4 bases; junction bases outside the gene matches: 4. CDR1 and CDR2 from the germline V gene are SGDLS and YYNGEE. CDR3 length: 15 amino acids. The CDR3 nucleotides read TGTGCCAGCAGCGTAGTAGGACTAGTGTACAATGAGCAGTTCTTC. Amino acid sequence: CASSVVGLVYNEQFF. The variable domain in full, with the rest retrieved from reference TRBV9 and TRBJ2-1, is DSGVTQTPKHLITATGQRVTLRCSPRSGDLSVYWYQQSLDQGLQFLIQYYNGEERAKGNILERFSAQQFPDLHSELNLSSLELGDSALYFCASSVVGLVYNEQFFGPGTRLTVL.